These 28 T cell receptor beta chains came from one sample sequenced in a study of spatial heterogeneity in lung cancer. Points from the study as a whole: Counts of expanded intratumoral alpha and beta TCRs tracked tumor mutation counts.

Indicated time point: sample taken at primary tumor resection. These TCRs are of unknown antigen specificity. Using its own MiXCR run on the 5' RACE reads, TCRdb lists one record per CDR3 protein. The sample contains 20,000 to 25,000 distinct CDR3 sequences, approximately 6.5% of which appear only once. Sequencing was performed on lung tumor tissue, taken at surgery. The receptors here all came from a male donor with early-stage non-small cell lung cancer.

This clonotype was seen ten or more times. This sequence joins TRBV7-2 and TRBJ1-2; D gene uncertain. This CDR3 comprises 19 residues. The ends were cut back, 2 bases at V and 3 bases at J, with 25 bases in the middle. Germline V gene lookup returns CDR1 SGHTA and CDR2 FQGNSA. The CDR3 bases are TGTGCCAGCAGCTTAACATTCGGTACCCTAGGGCTTCGAGACTATGGCTACACCTTC. Translation gives CASSLTFGTLGLRDYGYTF.

The sample holds many counts of this clonotype. The rearrangement uses TRBV5-4 and TRBJ1-4, with D possibly matching TRBD1 (5 bases). Germline CDR1 and CDR2: SGHNT and YYREEE (reference sequence). The germline V and J ends were trimmed by 4 bases and 5 bases, with 15 bases remaining between them. This CDR3 contains 15 residues. CDR3 amino acids: CASSTNRGLNEKLFF. The CDR3 nucleotides read TGTGCCAGCAGCACAAATCGGGGCCTGAATGAAAAACTGTTTTTT.

This clonotype was counted ten times or more. The chain uses TRBV7-9 and TRBJ2-7, with no clear D. There are 12 residues in the CDR3. CDR1 and CDR2 (germline): SEHNR, FQNEAQ (reference sequence). Trimming removed 2 bases at V and 5 bases at J, with 7 bases between. CDR3 amino acids: CASSLSGNEQYF. In DNA form, the CDR3 reads TGTGCCAGCAGCTTATCGGGCAACGAGCAGTACTTC.

In its sample, this clonotype was seen many times. The rearrangement joins TRBV18 to TRBJ2-7, with TRBD1 matching over 9 bases. Germline V CDR1 and CDR2: KGHSH, LQKENI. This CDR3 spans 14 amino acids. V was pared by 6 bases and J by 4 bases, with 7 bases of the junction left unmatched. The CDR3, as DNA: TGTGCCAGCTCCACCCGGGACAGGGTGTACGAGCAGTACTTC. Protein product: CASSTRDRVYEQYF.

The chain joins TRBV7-2 to TRBJ1-2, with D unclear. The V and J ends lost 5 bases and 6 bases respectively, with 10 bases between them. This CDR3 has 12 residues. The germline V gene has CDR1 SGHTA and CDR2 FQGNSA. The CDR3 nucleotides are TGTGCCAGCAGCCCTAACTGGGATGGCTACACCTTC. Protein sequence: CASSPNWDGYTF.

The chain has TRBV7-2 and TRBJ2-5; 11 nucleotides agree with TRBD2. Germline V gene data show CDR1 as SGHTA and CDR2 as FQGNSA. V dropped 5 bases and J dropped 5; count of bases not matched to a gene: 10. CDR3 length equals 16 residues. CDR3 amino acids: CASSPPGLAAQETQYF. In DNA, the CDR3 is TGTGCCAGCAGCCCCCCGGGACTAGCGGCCCAGGAGACCCAGTACTTC.

This clonotype was observed many times. This rearrangement joins TRBV28 to TRBJ2-3; D is possibly TRBD1 or TRBD2 (5 bases each). Germline V gene sequence: CDR1 MDHEN, CDR2 SYDVKM. The V end was cut by 6 bases, the J end by 4 bases, with 17 bases between. The CDR3 totals 15 residues. In DNA form, the CDR3 reads TGTGCCAGCAGACACCCCGGGGCGTTCGCAGATACGCAGTATTTT. Its protein is CASRHPGAFADTQYF.

In this sample, this clonotype turned up many times. The chain carries TRBV5-6 and TRBJ2-1; 11 bases align to TRBD1. Germline CDR1 is SGHDT and CDR2 is YYEEEE. The CDR3 totals 17 residues. The V gene end was trimmed by 2 bases and the J gene end by 2 bases; junction bases not matched to a gene: 6. The DNA of the CDR3 is TGTGCCAGCAGCTTAAAGGACAGGGGGCTCACCTACAATGAGCAGTTCTTC. Protein sequence: CASSLKDRGLTYNEQFF.

This clonotype was observed at least ten times. The chain employs TRBV29-1 and TRBJ2-7, with a tentative D call TRBD2 (6 bases). Trimming shortened V by 4 bases and J by 5 bases, and 18 bases separated the two germline ends. CDR3 length: 14 amino acids. Germline CDR1 SQVTM, CDR2 ANQGSEA. The CDR3 loop reads CSVVPSDLGHEQYF. The CDR3 DNA is TGCAGCGTTGTTCCTAGCGACTTAGGGCACGAGCAGTACTTC.

The gene calls are TRBV7-2 and TRBJ2-2; 8 bases fit TRBD2. The CDR3 has 15 amino acids. Trimming at V came to 3 bases and at J to 6 bases, leaving 6 bases not matched to a gene. Looked up from germline, CDR1 is SGHTA and CDR2 is FQGNSA. CDR3 nucleotides: TGTGCCAGCAGCTTTGGGACTAGGGTGTCCGGGGAGCTGTTTTTT. Its translation is CASSFGTRVSGELFF.

By sample fraction, this clonotype is medium-sized. The chain is built from TRBV29-1 and TRBJ2-6, with D possibly matching TRBD1 (6 bases). The CDR3 sequence is 14 residues long. The V end lost 3 bases, the J end lost 2 bases, and 8 bases lay between the germline ends. The germline V gene has CDR1 SQVTM and CDR2 ANQGSEA. This chain's CDR3 is CSVDAGAGANVLTF. CDR3 DNA sequence: TGCAGCGTTGACGCAGGGGCTGGGGCCAACGTCCTGACTTTC.

This clonotype has a count of ten or more. The chain is built from TRBV4-3 and TRBJ2-7; D unclear. The CDR3 is 14 residues long. Deletions cut 3 bases from V and 0 bases from J, with 9 bases between. Germline V CDR1 and CDR2: LGHNA, YSLEER. The DNA for the CDR3 is TGCGCCAGCAGCCAGGGGAACCCCTCCTACGAGCAGTACTTC. This encodes CASSQGNPSYEQYF.

The chain uses TRBV18 and TRBJ2-7; tentatively, D is TRBD1 (5 bases). The CDR3 contains 15 residues. V was shortened by 1 base and J by 3 bases, with 13 bases between the two germline ends. CDR1 is KGHSH and CDR2 is LQKENI in the germline V gene. The CDR3 sequence: CASSPQLRTNYEQYF. CDR3 sequence (DNA): TGTGCCAGCTCACCACAGTTGAGGACAAACTACGAGCAGTACTTC.

This clonotype was picked up many times. The V gene is TRBV14, the J gene TRBJ1-5, with D uncertain. V was shortened by 1 base and J by 7 bases, with 5 bases between the two germline ends. Germline CDR1 reads SGHDN; CDR2 reads FVKESK. This CDR3 has 12 residues. The CDR3 sequence: CASSQVGQPQHF. Here the CDR3 DNA reads TGTGCCAGCAGCCAAGTTGGACAGCCCCAGCATTTT.

This clonotype was seen at least ten times. The V and J genes are TRBV20-1 and TRBJ1-3; D uncertain. The CDR3 is 16 residues long. Per germline, CDR1 DFQATT and CDR2 SNEGSKA (reference sequence). Trimming removed 1 base at V and 0 bases at J, with 13 bases between. The CDR3 DNA sequence: TGCAGTGCTAGAGTCAAGGAACCTCTCTCTGGAAACACCATATATTTT. Translation gives CSARVKEPLSGNTIYF.

This clonotype was recorded many times. The rearrangement joins TRBV5-1 to TRBJ2-1; TRBD1 aligns across 8 bases. CDR1 and CDR2 from the germline V gene are SGHRS and YFSETQ. CDR3 length: 17 residues. V gave up 0 bases and J gave up 3 bases; unmatched junction bases: 8. CDR3 in amino acids: CASSLAWGQVRYNEQFF. The CDR3 DNA follows: TGCGCCAGCAGCTTGGCCTGGGGACAGGTTCGCTACAATGAGCAGTTCTTC.

This clonotype was counted at least ten times. CDR3 coding DNA: TGCAGTGCTAGAGGACCTCCCCGAGTGGGGGGCACAGATACGCAGTATTTT. Amino acids: CSARGPPRVGGTDTQYF. V usage is TRBV20-1 and J usage is TRBJ2-3; D tentatively reads TRBD1 or TRBD2 (5 bases each). Trimming removed 1 base at V and 1 base at J, with 18 bases between. Germline CDR1 DFQATT, CDR2 SNEGSKA (reference sequence). The CDR3 runs to 17 residues.

This clonotype was picked up a small number of times. The chain carries TRBV29-1 and TRBJ1-2; D is unresolved. The CDR3 loop spans 9 amino acids. Germline loops: CDR1 SQVTM, CDR2 ANQGSEA. V lost 2 bases to trimming and J lost 8 bases, with 3 bases between them. The CDR3 spells CSVEQGYTF. In DNA, the CDR3 is TGCAGCGTTGAACAGGGCTACACCTTC.

This clonotype has ten or more counts. The rearrangement links TRBV28 to TRBJ1-6; weak D call: TRBD1 (6 bases). The germline V gene has CDR1 MDHEN and CDR2 SYDVKM. This CDR3 has 14 amino acids. V dropped 6 bases and J dropped 11 bases, with 17 bases sitting between them. The DNA for the CDR3 is TGTGCCAGCAGGCCGACAGGTGGATATCCACCCCTCCACTTT. This translates into CASRPTGGYPPLHF.

This clonotype was detected many times. V is TRBV12-3 or TRBV12-4 and J is TRBJ1-5, with 7 bases lining up with TRBD1. Trimming cost V 7 bases and J 5 bases; bases outside gene matches: 11. CDR3 size: 15 residues. The CDR3 DNA reads TGTGCCAGCATGGCATGGGGCAGGGGGGATCAGCCCCAGCATTTT. Translation gives CASMAWGRGDQPQHF.

This clonotype was seen at least ten times. CDR3 nucleotide sequence: TGTGCCAGCAGTTTACGCCCAAATGCCGGGCCGAACGAGCAGTACTTC. Translation: CASSLRPNAGPNEQYF. This sequence joins TRBV28 and TRBJ2-7; no clear D. Looked up from germline, CDR1 is MDHEN and CDR2 is SYDVKM. This CDR3 spans 16 amino acids. Trimming pared 2 bases from V and 5 bases from J, leaving 19 bases between.

On this clonotype: Given the absence of the conserved phenylalanine or tryptophan at the CDR3 end, a read error is likely. This chain uses TRBV6-5 with TRBJ1-1; tentatively, D is TRBD1 (5 bases). The CDR3 is 16 amino acids. V lost 6 bases to trimming and J lost 6 bases, with 23 bases between them. The germline V gene has CDR1 MNHEY and CDR2 SVGAGI. The CDR3 protein is CASRSWGTAKAPEAFL. CDR3 DNA: TGTGCCAGCAGATCTTGGGGGACGGCGAAGGCTCCTGAAGCTTTCCTT.

This clonotype showed up many times. At one boundary the junction diverges from the germline segment, which might be a read error. The chain joins TRBV20-1 to TRBJ2-7, with D possibly being TRBD1 (6 bases). Germline V gene sequence: CDR1 DFQATT, CDR2 SNEGSKA (reference sequence). The CDR3 is 12 amino acids. Written as DNA, the CDR3 is TGCAGTGCTAGAGAGGGCCCAGGGGATTTCCCCTTC. This gives the protein CSAREGPGDFPF.

This clonotype was found a few times. CDR3 protein: CASSEDPLAGVADTQYF. The CDR3 DNA is TGTGCCAGCAGTGAAGACCCCCTAGCGGGAGTAGCAGATACGCAGTATTTT. The gene calls are TRBV6-7 and TRBJ2-3, with 10 bases matching TRBD2. TRBV6-7 is given ORF status, its function remaining uncertain. This CDR3 region has 17 residues. The J segment lost 4 bases and the V segment lost 5 bases, leaving 12 bases of the junction unmatched.

This clonotype has only one observation. The CDR3: CASSLGLVDTQYF. DNA for the CDR3: TGTGCCAGCAGCTTAGGGCTTGTCGATACGCAGTATTTT. The chain is built from TRBV7-9 and TRBJ2-3; no firm D call. CDR3 length equals 13 residues. The germline V gene encodes CDR1 SEHNR and CDR2 FQNEAQ (reference sequence). V was shortened by 1 base and J by 6 bases, with 8 bases between the two germline ends.

This clonotype was counted ten times or more. V and J are TRBV4-3 and TRBJ2-7; D gene ambiguous. CDR1 is LGHNA and CDR2 is YSLEER in the germline V gene. Trimming left V 1 base short and J 2 bases short, with 3 bases between. CDR3 size: 12 residues. The CDR3 loop reads CASSQGPYEQYF. The CDR3 DNA reads TGCGCCAGCAGCCAAGGGCCCTACGAGCAGTACTTC.

This clonotype has a count of ten or more. The V gene is TRBV5-1, the J gene TRBJ2-2; D might be TRBD1 (6 bases). Germline loops: CDR1 SGHRS, CDR2 YFSETQ. V shed 2 bases and J shed 6 bases, with 14 bases lying between them. CDR3 length: 15 residues. CDR3 coding DNA: TGCGCCAGCAGCTTAAGGGGGAAGGATTCCGGGGAGCTGTTTTTT. Protein sequence: CASSLRGKDSGELFF.

This clonotype occurred many times. The chain employs TRBV7-8 and TRBJ1-3; perhaps TRBD1 as D (5 bases). The CDR3 covers 16 residues. Germline V CDR1 and CDR2: SGHVS, FQNEAQ. V lost 0 bases and J lost 0, with 9 bases in between. The CDR3 sequence is CASSLAGRASGNTIYF. CDR3 coding DNA: TGTGCCAGCAGCTTAGCGGGCAGGGCCTCTGGAAACACCATATATTTT.